These 7 T cell receptor beta chains originate from one sample sequenced in a study of blood T cell repertoires in COVID-19. TCRdb's table, derived via immunoSEQ multiplex PCR, lists solely in-frame clones and lacks some. The table has some 140,000 clones, approximately 80% seen once. The sample was peripheral blood. These receptor sequences come from a woman in her sixties or seventies with acute or convalescent COVID-19.

The chain links TRBV6-5 to TRBJ1-5; D not certain. CDR3 size: 14 residues. V lost 5 bases and J 4 bases, leaving 12 bases between the germline ends. The V gene's germline CDR1 is MNHEY and CDR2 SVGAGI. CDR3 coding DNA: TGTGCCAGCAGTAAGGCACAGCTAAATCAGCCCCAGCATTTT. It specifies CASSKAQLNQPQHF.

The chain uses TRBV19 and TRBJ2-3, with 10 bases lining up with TRBD2. The CDR3 is 15 amino acids. From germline, CDR1 is LNHDA and CDR2 SQIVND (reference sequence). The J segment lost 2 bases and the V segment lost 6 bases, leaving 5 bases of the junction unmatched. The CDR3 sequence: CASRGLASHTDTQYF. CDR3 DNA: TGTGCCAGTAGGGGACTAGCGTCGCACACAGATACGCAGTATTTT.

This clone is a singleton in its sample. The chain links TRBV5-1 to TRBJ2-3; a weak D match, TRBD2 (7 bases). Germline V gives CDR1 SGHRS, CDR2 YFSETQ. The CDR3 spans 17 residues. With 4 bases removed from V and 6 bases from J, the gap between germline ends came to 24 bases. The CDR3 DNA reads TGCGCCAGCAGCCGGGAGGTGGGACATTTCTCGGAGGATACGCAGTATTTT. Its translation: CASSREVGHFSEDTQYF.

The chain combines TRBV7-6 with TRBJ2-3, with unresolved D. The germline CDR1 and CDR2 sequences are SGHVS and FNYEAQ. This CDR3 has 16 residues. The V end lost 4 bases, the J end lost 4 bases, and 18 bases lay between the germline ends. The CDR3 sequence is CASSSKVSRVADTQYF. Written as DNA, the CDR3 is TGTGCCAGCAGCTCCAAGGTCTCCCGGGTCGCAGATACGCAGTATTTT.

The chain uses TRBV20-1 and TRBJ2-3; 9 bases are shared with TRBD1. Germline-derived CDR1 and CDR2 are DFQATT and SNEGSKA (reference sequence). The trim removed 3 bases at V and 4 bases at J, leaving 14 bases unmatched. This CDR3 spans 17 amino acids. Here the CDR3 reads CSASGRLTGGGADTQYF. CDR3 DNA sequence: TGCAGTGCTAGTGGGCGTTTGACAGGGGGGGGAGCAGATACGCAGTATTTT.

The rearrangement uses TRBV9 and TRBJ1-1; 12 bases match TRBD1. Germline-derived CDR1 and CDR2 are SGDLS and YYNGEE. This CDR3 has 18 residues. With V trimmed by 2 bases and J by 1 base, 9 bases remained unmatched. The CDR3 nucleotides are TGTGCCAGCAGCGTCGCACCCGGGACAGGGGGCCAGAACACTGAAGCTTTCTTT. This encodes CASSVAPGTGGQNTEAFF.

V is TRBV15 and J is TRBJ2-4; weak D call: TRBD2 (5 bases). Deletions cut 0 bases from V and 7 bases from J, with 13 bases between. From germline, CDR1 is LNHNV and CDR2 YYDKDF (reference sequence). This CDR3 contains 15 residues. The CDR3 is CATSRDGRERNIQYF. The CDR3 nucleotides read TGTGCCACCAGCAGAGATGGTAGGGAGCGGAACATTCAGTACTTC.